The clone carrying this T cell receptor (beta chain) was seen only a few times. The entry originates in a study of blood T cell repertoires in COVID-19. Study information: Donors in the United States, Italy and Spain gave samples during acute or convalescent COVID-19. T cells, B-cell-depleted T cells, or PBMCs supplied cDNA or gDNA.

V shed 4 bases, J shed 0 bases, and the junction held 4 bases outside the gene matches. Germline lookup yields CDR1 SGHRS and CDR2 YFSETQ. The CDR3 has 15 residues. The authors' processing: Scientists estimated how many nucleated cells there were by amplifying reference gene primers. TCRdb keeps only in-frame clones here, not all; method: immunoSEQ multiplex PCR. V, J and clone size derive from that table, while D and trimming were established from the DNA sequence. The sample has 85,000 to 90,000 clones; around 86% are singletons. Material for sequencing was peripheral blood. The receptor comes from a woman older than 75 with active or convalescent COVID-19. This chain links TRBV5-1 with TRBJ2-1, with 7 bases matching TRBD2. CDR3 bases: TGCGCCAGCAGCCCCAGCGGGATCTCCTACAATGAGCAGTTCTTC. Translation gives CASSPSGISYNEQFF.